This paragraph covers one TCR beta chain sequence. Antigen unknown. Trimming left V 4 bases short and J 4 bases short, with 11 bases between. Germline CDR1 and CDR2: SGHRS and YFSETQ. CDR3 length equals 13 residues. This sample is part of a study of cytomegalovirus exposure and HLA in healthy donors. As for the study in general: In a previous analysis, 100 million to 140 million unique TCR beta sequences were found from 150 million to 200 million T cells. The early release's HLA-typed donors yielded 78 million or so unique TCRs.

Findings and limits, study-wide: Across all donors, roughly uniform sequencing depth was an assumption of the presence/absence analyses.

The PCR made use of 60 Vbeta and 13 Jbeta primers. The data were produced by immunoSEQ multiplex PCR, yet TCRdb's version contains in-frame clones alone and is incomplete. The data show about 160,000 clones, about 85% seen once. The receptor's source is a human donor in good health. The specimen sequenced was PBMCs. The chain employs TRBV5-1 and TRBJ2-5; D is possibly TRBD1 (6 bases). The DNA for the CDR3 is TGCGCCAGCAGCGGAATGGGGGCAGAGACCCAGTACTTC. It yields the protein CASSGMGAETQYF.